The next 9 T cell receptor beta chains were all read from a single sample in a study of blood T cells in healthy people across ages (dated by TCRdb to 2014 to 2015). Library preparation used 5' RACE. The reads were generated on an Illumina HiSeq 2500. A second PCR of roughly 6 to 11 cycles was run with a J-beta primer mix and a sample-barcoded 5' primer. TCRdb took the public reads, trimmed them with fastp at Q25, ran MiXCR for clone calling and kept in-frame beta chains. Merged by CDR3 protein, the rows form single entries marked with the most common genes and DNA. This sample is represented by around 710,000 distinct CDR3 sequences; about 40% of them were singletons. 20% to 25% of the sample rests with the top ten. The sequencing sample was made of blood. The receptors derive from a woman in her sixties or seventies in good health.

The CDR3 DNA reads as TGCAGTGCCAATGGGGGACTAGCGGGTGCTAGCACAGATACGCAGTATTTT. Translation gives CSANGGLAGASTDTQYF. The chain employs TRBV20-1 and TRBJ2-3, with 12 positions matching TRBD2. V shed 6 bases and J 0 bases; nucleotides not matched to a gene: 10. The length of the CDR3 is 17 residues. Germline CDR1 DFQATT, CDR2 SNEGSKA (reference sequence).

The CDR3 here is CASSTGGPSCNEQYF. The CDR3 bases are TGTGCCAGCAGCACAGGGGGTCCTTCCTGCAATGAGCAGTACTTC. The chain links TRBV7-2 to TRBJ2-7, with 8 bases that match TRBD1. The CDR3 loop spans 15 amino acids. J lost 7 bases, V lost 5 bases, and 13 bases had no gene match. Looked up from germline, CDR1 is SGHTA and CDR2 is FQGNSA.

The CDR3 region has the DNA TGTGCCAGCAGGTTCCAGACAGCCACTGCCCAAGAGACCCAGTACTTC. Translated: CASRFQTATAQETQYF. The gene calls are TRBV2 and TRBJ2-5; TRBD1 might be the D (5 bases). The CDR3 consists of 16 residues. Germline V CDR1 and CDR2: SNHLY, FYNNEI. Deletions cut 6 bases from V and 1 base from J, with 18 bases between.

J is TRBJ1-2 and V is TRBV3-1; D is ambiguous. V was pared by 0 bases and J by 4 bases, with 18 bases between. The germline gives CDR1 LGHDT, CDR2 YNNKEL (reference sequence). The CDR3 has 17 residues. The CDR3 loop is CASSQERWPTPLYGYTF. CDR3 coding DNA: TGTGCCAGCAGCCAAGAGCGATGGCCAACTCCGCTCTATGGCTACACCTTC.

This clonotype has just a few counts. The genes are TRBV12-3 or TRBV12-4 and TRBJ1-6; 7 bases agree with TRBD1. The CDR3 runs to 15 residues. J gave up 5 bases and V 7 bases, and 8 bases lay outside the gene matches. CDR3 bases: TGTGCCAGCACCCTATACAGGGGAAATAATTCACCCCTCCACTTT. Translation: CASTLYRGNNSPLHF.

This rearrangement joins TRBV28 to TRBJ1-5, with D perhaps TRBD1 (5 bases). Germline V gives CDR1 MDHEN, CDR2 SYDVKM. V lost 4 bases and J lost 7, with 11 bases in between. CDR3 size: 13 residues. CDR3 DNA: TGTGCCAGCAGTTGGGGGTTTGGACAGCCCCAGCATTTT. It yields the protein CASSWGFGQPQHF.

This clonotype has just a few counts. The chain has TRBV4-2 and TRBJ1-2; D call uncertain. Germline V lookup: CDR1 LGHNA, CDR2 YNFKEQ. Deletions cut 3 bases from V and 7 bases from J, with 12 bases between. This CDR3 has 13 residues. CDR3 sequence: CASSHALGSGYTF. The CDR3 coding sequence is TGTGCCAGCAGCCATGCTCTTGGCAGTGGCTACACCTTC.

This rearrangement joins TRBV10-3 to TRBJ2-1, with 7 nucleotides matching TRBD2. CDR1 and CDR2 from the germline V gene are ENHRY and SYGVKD. The CDR3 extends over 15 amino acids. The ends lost 4 bases at V and 5 bases at J; junction bases unmatched: 8. This CDR3 is CAISGAREGNNEQFF. For the CDR3, the DNA is TGTGCCATCAGTGGGGCCAGGGAGGGAAACAATGAGCAGTTCTTC.

In its sample, this clonotype was seen a few times. In DNA, the CDR3 is TGTGCCAGCTTCCCTGGAACTAGCGGATCCTACAATGAGCAGTTCTTC. It is translated as CASFPGTSGSYNEQFF. The chain carries TRBV5-4 and TRBJ2-1; 8 positions match TRBD2. CDR3 length equals 16 residues. CDR1 is SGHNT, CDR2 YYREEE, per germline (reference sequence). V shed 7 bases, J shed 1 base, and the junction held 10 bases outside the gene matches.